The sequence of this T cell receptor beta chain was determined in a study of Ad26.COV2.S vaccination and SARS-CoV-2 variants. The wider study: Sample donor was a member of the COV1001 Ad26.COV2.S trial arm. Administration of Ad26.COV2.S was intramuscular, either once or twice 56 days apart.

Data came from immunoSEQ multiplex PCR; TCRdb stores just in-frame clones and leaves some out. The data contain some 340,000 clones, around 81% of them seen just once; the ten biggest clones take up 2% to 2.5%. Treatment: some 20 received Ad26.COV2.S at low or high dose, single or two shots; about five received placebo; per-sample allocation not given. Samples analyzed were those drawn on day 63 after the first vaccine or placebo injection. This CDR3 comprises 12 residues. Between the trimmed V and J ends, which lost 5 bases and 1 base, there was a span of 6 bases. The clonotype originates from a person between 18 and 59 years old who received the Ad26.COV2.S COVID-19 vaccine or a placebo. Sample: peripheral blood, taken in a trial of Ad26.COV2.S vaccine versus placebo. The chain links TRBV12-3 or TRBV12-4 to TRBJ2-7; unclear D gene. Written as DNA, the CDR3 is TGTGCCAGCAGTGTGATGTCCTACGAGCAGTACTTC. Amino acid sequence: CASSVMSYEQYF.